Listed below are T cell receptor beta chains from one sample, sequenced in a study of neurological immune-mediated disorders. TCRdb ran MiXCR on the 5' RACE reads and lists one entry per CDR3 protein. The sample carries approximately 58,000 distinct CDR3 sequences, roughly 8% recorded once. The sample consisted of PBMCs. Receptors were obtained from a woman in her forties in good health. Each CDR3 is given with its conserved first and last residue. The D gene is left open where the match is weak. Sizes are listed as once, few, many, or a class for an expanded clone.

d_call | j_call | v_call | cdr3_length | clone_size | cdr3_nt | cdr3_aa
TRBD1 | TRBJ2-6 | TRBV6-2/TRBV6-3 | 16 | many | TGTGCCAGCAGTTTGATCGACAGGGCTGGGGCCAACGTCCTGACTTTC | CASSLIDRAGANVLTF
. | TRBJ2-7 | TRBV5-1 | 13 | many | TGCGCCAGCAGCTTGGGGGGCAACTACGAGCAGTACTTC | CASSLGGNYEQYF
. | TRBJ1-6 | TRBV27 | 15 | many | TGTGCCAGCAGTTTATCGGACAGCCTTAATTCACCCCTCCACTTT | CASSLSDSLNSPLHF
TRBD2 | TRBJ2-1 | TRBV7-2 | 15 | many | TGTGCCAGCAGACGAACTAGCGGGGACCGCAATGAGCAGTTCTTC | CASRRTSGDRNEQFF
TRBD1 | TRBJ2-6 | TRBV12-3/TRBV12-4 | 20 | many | TGTGCCAGCAGTTTAAAATTGTTACAGGGGGCGCGCTCTGGGGCCAACGTCCTGACTTTC | CASSLKLLQGARSGANVLTF
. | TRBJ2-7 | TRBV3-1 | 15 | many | TGTGCCAGCAGCCAAGAGCCGGGGGTCTCCTACGAGCAGTACTTC | CASSQEPGVSYEQYF
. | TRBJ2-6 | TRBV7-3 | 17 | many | TGTGCCAGCAGGTCCCCCGGGGGCGGGTCTGGGGCCAACGTCCTGACTTTC | CASRSPGGGSGANVLTF
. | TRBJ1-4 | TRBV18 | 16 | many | TGTGCCAGCTCACCTGAACCGGGGGTAACTAATGAAAAACTGTTTTTT | CASSPEPGVTNEKLFF
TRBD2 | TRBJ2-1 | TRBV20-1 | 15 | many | TGCAGTGCTGCAGCCTGGACTAGCGGGGGCAATGAGCAGTTCTTC | CSAAAWTSGGNEQFF
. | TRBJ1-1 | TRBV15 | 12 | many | TGTGCCACCAGCCGAGCATCCACTGAAGCTTTCTTT | CATSRASTEAFF
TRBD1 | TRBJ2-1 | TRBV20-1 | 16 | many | TGCAGTGCTAGAGATGCTCGCCAGGGGGCCGGTGTTGAGCAGTTCTTC | CSARDARQGAGVEQFF